This T cell receptor (beta chain) stems from a study of blood T cell repertoires in COVID-19. Study-wide context: Samples representing acute and convalescent COVID-19 were sourced from the United States, Italy and Spain.

V lost 4 bases, J lost 5 bases, and 6 bases stayed unmatched. From germline, CDR1 is SEHNR and CDR2 FQNEAQ (reference sequence). The CDR3 sequence is 14 residues long. Here immunoSEQ multiplex PCR was the method, and the copy in TCRdb shows in-frame clones only, minus some. In the table there are some 300,000 clones, almost 90% of which are singletons. Patients at the Seattle site were enrolled during active infection and followed longitudinally. The sequenced sample consisted of peripheral blood. The chain joins TRBV7-9 to TRBJ2-7; 9 bases fit TRBD1. This sequence was found in a woman aged 40 to 55 with COVID-19, enrolled during active disease. The CDR3 DNA reads as TGTGCCAGCAGCTCCCCTTGGACAGGGGACGAGCAGTACTTC. Protein: CASSSPWTGDEQYF.